These 30 T cell receptor beta chains share one sample of origin, sequenced in a study of blood T cell repertoires in COVID-19. Libraries were prepared by immunoSEQ multiplex PCR; TCRdb keeps only in-frame clonotypes and omits some of them. The sample gives about 120,000 clones, over 60% of which show up once; around 3.5% is in the top ten. Sequencing was carried out using peripheral blood. These receptors were taken from a woman aged 80 or older with acute or convalescent COVID-19.

The chain recombines TRBV10-1 with TRBJ2-7; 9 bases agree with TRBD2. Germline V gives CDR1 WNHNN, CDR2 SYGVQD (reference sequence). Losses at the gene ends were 4 bases for V and 6 bases for J; bases not matched to a gene: 4. The CDR3 is made up of 13 amino acids. CDR3 sequence reads: CASSVGTSLEQYF. CDR3 nucleotide sequence: TGCGCCAGCAGTGTCGGGACTAGCCTCGAGCAGTACTTC.

The chain couples TRBV7-2 to TRBJ2-2; TRBD1 matches 11 bases. The CDR3 length is 15 residues. With 4 bases clipped from V and 3 bases from J, the junction kept 1 base outside the gene matches. The germline CDR1 and CDR2 sequences are SGHTA and FQGNSA. Here the CDR3 DNA reads TGTGCCAGCAGCTCGGGACAGGGGGACACCGGGGAGCTGTTTTTT. Residues: CASSSGQGDTGELFF.

V gene TRBV12-3 or TRBV12-4 combines with J gene TRBJ1-2; 7 bases map to TRBD1. With 6 bases clipped from V and 8 bases from J, the junction kept 9 bases outside the gene matches. There are 13 residues in the CDR3. The CDR3 protein is CASSLDRVGGYTF. In DNA form, the CDR3 reads TGTGCCAGCAGCCTTGACAGGGTGGGAGGCTACACCTTC.

In this sample, this clone turned up a few times. The chain has TRBV3-1 (or the pseudogene TRBV3-2) and TRBJ2-1; TRBD2 matches at 13 bases. Germline V gene lookup returns CDR1 LGHDT and CDR2 YNNKEL (reference sequence). Germline trimming cut 4 bases from V and 9 bases from J; bases unmatched to any gene: 6. This CDR3 spans 15 amino acids. In DNA, the CDR3 is TGTGCCAGCAGCCTTGGACTAGCGGGGGCGGGTGAGCAGTTCTTC. Protein sequence: CASSLGLAGAGEQFF.

This clone was detected a few times. This chain joins TRBV19 and TRBJ1-1; TRBD1 matches at 8 bases. The J segment lost 11 bases and the V segment lost 7 bases, leaving 12 bases of the junction unmatched. The germline V gene has CDR1 LNHDA and CDR2 SQIVND (reference sequence). The CDR3 is 13 amino acids. CDR3 DNA: TGTGCCAGTAAAACGGGACAGGCGATGGGGGCTTTCTTT. Translating it yields CASKTGQAMGAFF. Variable domain in full (rest from reference TRBV19 and TRBJ1-1): DGGITQSPKYLFRKEGQNVTLSCEQNLNHDAMYWYRQDPGQGLRLIYYSQIVNDFQKGDIAEGYSVSREKKESFPLTVTSAQKNPTAFYLCASKTGQAMGAFFGQGTRLTVV.

The V gene is TRBV7-2, the J gene TRBJ1-2, with 8 positions matching TRBD1. Germline trimming cut 3 bases from V and 11 bases from J; bases unmatched to any gene: 5. The CDR3 loop spans 12 amino acids. CDR1 is SGHTA and CDR2 is FQGNSA in the germline V gene. The CDR3 sequence is CASSLGTGHYTF. The CDR3 DNA reads as TGTGCCAGCAGCTTGGGGACAGGTCATTACACCTTC.

The chain is built from TRBV12-2 and TRBJ1-5; the table's D call of TRBD1 was not tested on the DNA. TRBV12-2 is reported as a pseudogene. The length of the CDR3 is 16 residues. Here the CDR3 reads CASRFTRPYSNQPQHF. The CDR3 DNA follows: TGTGCAAGTCGCTTCACCAGGCCATATAGCAATCAGCCCCAGCATTTT.

This chain uses TRBV6-2 or TRBV6-3 with TRBJ1-5; D ambiguous. The V gene lost 3 bases and the J gene lost 4 bases, with 10 bases spanning the gap. Germline CDR1 MNHEY, CDR2 SVGEGT. The CDR3 extends over 14 amino acids. CDR3 protein: CASSYSQANQPQHF. CDR3 sequence (DNA): TGTGCCAGCAGTTATTCGCAGGCAAATCAGCCCCAGCATTTT.

The chain joins TRBV19 to TRBJ1-5; D not resolved. V was cut by 3 bases and J by 0 bases, with 9 bases left in between. CDR3 size: 15 residues. Germline values: CDR1 LNHDA, CDR2 SQIVND (reference sequence). The CDR3 loop reads CASSIAVYSNQPQHF. The DNA for the CDR3 is TGTGCCAGTAGTATTGCGGTTTATAGCAATCAGCCCCAGCATTTT.

This clone occurred a few times. The CDR3: CAWSEVAGGRSSSTDTQYF. The CDR3, as DNA: TGTGCCTGGAGTGAGGTAGCGGGGGGTCGCTCCTCTAGCACAGATACGCAGTATTTT. The J gene is TRBJ2-3, the V gene TRBV30; TRBD2 aligns across 10 bases. V trimming: 1 base; J trimming: 0 bases; junction bases outside the gene matches: 13. CDR1 and CDR2 (germline): GTSNPN, SVGIG (reference sequence). The CDR3 spans 19 residues.

This clone was counted between two and nine times. The gene calls are TRBV6-6 and TRBJ2-3, with 8 bases that match TRBD2. CDR1 and CDR2 from the germline V gene are MNHNY and SVGAGI (reference sequence). V trimming: 2 bases; J trimming: 2 bases; junction bases outside the gene matches: 6. This CDR3 comprises 16 residues. The CDR3 bases are TGTGCCAGCAGTTACCAATTCGGGGGGGCCACAGATACGCAGTATTTT. Its translation is CASSYQFGGATDTQYF.

This chain links TRBV7-3 with TRBJ1-1, with D maybe TRBD1 (5 bases). V gave up 5 bases and J gave up 4 bases, with 11 bases separating them. In germline, CDR1 is SGHTA, CDR2 FQGTGA. The CDR3 length is 13 residues. In DNA, the CDR3 is TGTGCCAGCAGCAATAGGGGTCGCACTGAAGCTTTCTTT. Its protein product is CASSNRGRTEAFF.

The CDR3 sequence: CATTSGINTGELFF. The DNA for the CDR3 is TGTGCCACGACTAGCGGGATCAACACCGGGGAGCTGTTTTTT. J is TRBJ2-2 and V is TRBV2, with 11 bases lining up with TRBD2. Per the germline V gene, CDR1 is SNHLY and CDR2 is FYNNEI. The ends lost 10 bases at V and 2 bases at J; junction bases unmatched: 3. This CDR3 is 14 amino acids long.

The chain carries TRBV13 and TRBJ2-5; D uncertain. From germline, CDR1 is PRHDT and CDR2 FYEKMQ (reference sequence). The ends were cut back, 4 bases at V and 2 bases at J, with 8 bases in the middle. The CDR3 length is 13 residues. CDR3 amino acids: CASSYQIQETQYF. DNA for the CDR3: TGTGCCAGCAGCTATCAGATACAAGAGACCCAGTACTTC.

This clone was detected once. The V and J genes are TRBV7-8 and TRBJ2-7; 7 bases map to TRBD2. This CDR3 has 15 amino acids. With 0 bases clipped from V and 2 bases from J, the junction kept 4 bases outside the gene matches. The germline V gene has CDR1 SGHVS and CDR2 FQNEAQ. CDR3 loop: CASSLAPGGAYEQYF. CDR3 sequence (DNA): TGTGCCAGCAGCTTAGCTCCGGGGGGAGCCTACGAGCAGTACTTC.

This chain joins TRBV10-3 and TRBJ1-1; D not certain. V gave up 3 bases and J gave up 1 base, with 15 bases separating them. This CDR3 spans 16 amino acids. Germline-derived CDR1 and CDR2 are ENHRY and SYGVKD. CDR3: CAISDPPGGSNTEAFF. The DNA of the CDR3 is TGTGCCATCAGTGACCCCCCAGGAGGCTCGAACACTGAAGCTTTCTTT.

The gene calls are TRBV10-3 and TRBJ1-2; weak D call: TRBD1 (5 bases). CDR1 is ENHRY, CDR2 SYGVKD, per germline. Trimming took 4 bases from V and 7 from J, leaving 13 bases between them. This CDR3 spans 13 amino acids. In nucleotides, the CDR3 is TGTGCCATCAGTGGGGGACTTCGCTTTGGCTACACCTTC. Translated, it gives CAISGGLRFGYTF.

The rearrangement links TRBV18 to TRBJ2-3; TRBD2 is a possible D gene (5 bases). Germline V gene sequence: CDR1 KGHSH, CDR2 LQKENI. This CDR3 spans 17 amino acids. The germline V and J ends were trimmed by 3 bases and 2 bases, with 18 bases remaining between them. In DNA form, the CDR3 reads TGTGCCAGCTCACCTGAGAGGGTTGGTCCTATCACAGATACGCAGTATTTT. It specifies CASSPERVGPITDTQYF. The complete variable domain, with remaining parts taken from reference TRBV18 and TRBJ2-3, reads NAGVMQNPRHLVRRRGQEARLRCSPMKGHSHVYWYRQLPEEGLKFMVYLQKENIIDESGMPKERFSAEFPKEGPSILRIQQVVRGDSAAYFCASSPERVGPITDTQYFGPGTRLTVL.

The chain uses TRBV29-1 and TRBJ2-7; 13 nucleotides align to TRBD2. Germline V gene sequence: CDR1 SQVTM, CDR2 ANQGSEA. With V trimmed by 7 bases and J by 1 base, 4 bases remained unmatched. The CDR3 contains 14 residues. The CDR3 DNA reads as TGCAGCGCAAGACTAGCGGGGGGATCCTACGAGCAGTACTTC. Protein product: CSARLAGGSYEQYF.

V gene TRBV3-1 (or the pseudogene TRBV3-2) combines with J gene TRBJ2-5; 11 nucleotides line up with TRBD1. Germline loops: CDR1 LGHDT, CDR2 YNNKEL (reference sequence). V trimming: 4 bases; J trimming: 0 bases; junction bases outside the gene matches: 22. The CDR3 contains 22 residues. CDR3 sequence: CASSLNPGQGVLSPKDQETQYF. The CDR3 DNA is TGTGCCAGCAGCCTGAATCCGGGACAGGGGGTTTTAAGTCCCAAAGACCAAGAGACCCAGTACTTC.

The DNA of the CDR3 is TGTGCCACCAGTGACCCCACTAGCGGGGGCACAGATACGCAGTATTTT. It specifies CATSDPTSGGTDTQYF. The chain joins TRBV24-1 to TRBJ2-3, with 10 bases identical to TRBD2. With V trimmed by 4 bases and J by 1 base, 4 bases remained unmatched. This CDR3 is 16 amino acids long. The germline CDR1 and CDR2 sequences are KGHDR and SFDVKD.

The chain has TRBV5-1 and TRBJ2-5, with 7 bases that match TRBD2. The CDR3 is 15 amino acids. Germline CDR1 reads SGHRS; CDR2 reads YFSETQ. Germline trimming cut 1 base from V and 2 bases from J; bases unmatched to any gene: 5. This CDR3 is CASSLSASGQETQYF. CDR3 sequence (DNA): TGCGCCAGCAGCTTGTCGGCTAGCGGACAAGAGACCCAGTACTTC.

V usage is TRBV7-2 and J usage is TRBJ1-5; D gene unclear. This CDR3 region has 13 residues. In germline, CDR1 is SGHTA, CDR2 FQGNSA. Trimming pared 5 bases from V and 4 bases from J, leaving 9 bases between. CDR3 sequence (DNA): TGTGCCAGCAGCGTACAGCCGAATCAGCCCCAGCATTTT. As protein: CASSVQPNQPQHF.

The rearrangement links TRBV18 to TRBJ1-1; 7 nucleotides align to TRBD1. This CDR3 has 15 residues. Per the germline V gene, CDR1 is KGHSH and CDR2 is LQKENI. Unmatched junction bases numbered 5, after V lost 4 bases and J lost 0 bases. The CDR3 protein is CASSRDRDMNTEAFF. The DNA for the CDR3 is TGTGCCAGCTCACGGGACAGAGATATGAACACTGAAGCTTTCTTT.

This sequence joins TRBV5-1 and TRBJ2-3, with a weak D call TRBD1 (7 bases). The germline V gene encodes CDR1 SGHRS and CDR2 YFSETQ. The CDR3 is made up of 14 amino acids. Trimming left V 6 bases short and J 9 bases short, with 20 bases between. The CDR3 DNA reads as TGCGCCAGCACCGCGGGACAGTCCGGGTGGACGCAGTATTTT. This gives the protein CASTAGQSGWTQYF.

Only a few counts were recorded for this clone. The rearrangement links TRBV3-1 (or the pseudogene TRBV3-2) to TRBJ1-2; a possible D gene is TRBD1 (6 bases). The length of the CDR3 is 12 residues. The germline V gene has CDR1 LGHDT and CDR2 YNNKEL (reference sequence). Trimming took off 4 bases at V and 8 bases at J, with 11 bases between the two ends. The CDR3 loop reads CASSRLTGGYTF. The DNA for the CDR3 is TGTGCCAGCAGCCGTCTGACAGGAGGCTACACCTTC.

This clone has a single count. The genes are TRBV28 and TRBJ2-7; 7 nucleotides match TRBD1. The CDR3 spans 14 residues. Germline CDR1 MDHEN, CDR2 SYDVKM. V gave up 7 bases and J gave up 4 bases; unmatched junction bases: 10. The CDR3 reads CASTPLQTGYEQYF. The CDR3 DNA sequence: TGTGCCAGCACCCCCCTCCAGACAGGGTACGAGCAGTACTTC.

This clone occurred a few times. The V call is TRBV5-8, the J call TRBJ2-1; 11 bases are shared with TRBD2. The V gene's germline CDR1 is SGHTS and CDR2 YDEGEE. The CDR3 has 13 residues. V gave up 2 bases and J gave up 10 bases; unmatched junction bases: 2. The CDR3 protein is CASSFRLAGEQFF. The CDR3 nucleotides read TGTGCCAGCAGCTTCCGACTAGCGGGAGAGCAGTTCTTC.

The chain joins TRBV28 to TRBJ2-1; 8 bases are shared with TRBD2. The CDR3 extends over 14 amino acids. V shed 7 bases, J shed 4 bases, and the junction held 6 bases outside the gene matches. Per the germline V gene, CDR1 is MDHEN and CDR2 is SYDVKM. CDR3 DNA: TGTGCCAGCAATACGGGGGGGCTTTACAATGAGCAGTTCTTC. It translates to CASNTGGLYNEQFF.

This chain links TRBV3-1 (or the pseudogene TRBV3-2) with TRBJ1-1; 11 bases fit TRBD1. The length of the CDR3 is 13 residues. CDR1 is LGHDT and CDR2 is YNNKEL in the germline V gene (reference sequence). V lost 3 bases and J lost 8; bases outside the gene matches: 2. CDR3 DNA: TGTGCCAGCAGCCATGGACAGGGGGCAGAAGCTTTCTTT. Its protein is CASSHGQGAEAFF.